The rows below give T cell receptor beta chains drawn from one sample of a study of blood T cell repertoires in COVID-19. Clones were read by immunoSEQ multiplex PCR, and TCRdb kept only the in-frame ones, dropping some. The sample holds around 180,000 clones, more than 70% seen once. Sample: peripheral blood. These receptors came from a woman aged 25-40 years with acute or convalescent COVID-19. CDR3s include the opening cysteine and the closing phenylalanine or tryptophan. Fields, in order: V gene, clone size, J gene, D gene, CDR3 protein, CDR3 DNA. D genes are given only for firm matches. Not all rows give a size; the values are once, few, many and, for expanded clones, a class.

V gene: TRBV6-2/TRBV6-3
clone size: once
J gene: TRBJ1-5
D gene: -
CDR3 protein: CASSDRLSQPQHF
CDR3 DNA: TGTGCCAGCAGTGACAGGCTAAGTCAGCCCCAGCATTTT

V gene: TRBV9
clone size: -
J gene: TRBJ2-5
D gene: -
CDR3 protein: CASSVDVGNGGTQYF
CDR3 DNA: TGTGCCAGCAGCGTAGACGTGGGTAACGGCGGGACCCAGTACTTC

V gene: TRBV19
clone size: -
J gene: TRBJ1-1
D gene: TRBD1
CDR3 protein: CATRQGGLDMNTEAFF
CDR3 DNA: TGTGCCACACGTCAGGGGGGCCTGGACATGAACACTGAAGCTTTCTTT

V gene: TRBV6-5
clone size: -
J gene: TRBJ2-3
D gene: -
CDR3 protein: CAVRRISGTDTQYF
CDR3 DNA: TGTGCCGTTCGGCGGATCTCAGGCACAGATACGCAGTATTTT

V gene: TRBV7-2
clone size: -
J gene: TRBJ2-1
D gene: TRBD2
CDR3 protein: CASSSRVAGNEQFF
CDR3 DNA: TGTGCCAGCAGCTCCCGGGTAGCGGGTAATGAGCAGTTCTTC

V gene: TRBV6-5
clone size: -
J gene: TRBJ2-1
D gene: TRBD2
CDR3 protein: CAILSGRNEQFF
CDR3 DNA: TGTGCCATCCTTAGCGGGAGGAATGAGCAGTTCTTC

V gene: TRBV5-1
clone size: -
J gene: TRBJ2-7
D gene: TRBD2
CDR3 protein: CASSVTSGRDEQYF
CDR3 DNA: TGCGCCAGCAGCGTAACTAGCGGGAGGGACGAGCAGTACTTC

V gene: TRBV11-2
clone size: -
J gene: TRBJ2-7
D gene: TRBD2
CDR3 protein: CASSFLGLAGAGEQYF
CDR3 DNA: TGTGCCAGCAGCTTTCTGGGACTAGCGGGAGCAGGCGAGCAGTACTTC

V gene: TRBV24-1
clone size: -
J gene: TRBJ2-3
D gene: TRBD2
CDR3 protein: CATSDLLAGGAQYF
CDR3 DNA: TGTGCCACCAGTGATCTATTAGCGGGAGGTGCGCAGTATTTT

V gene: TRBV9
clone size: few
J gene: TRBJ2-2
D gene: -
CDR3 protein: CASGNRVTGELFF
CDR3 DNA: TGTGCCAGCGGAAACAGGGTCACCGGGGAGCTGTTTTTT

V gene: TRBV30
clone size: medium-sized
J gene: TRBJ1-4
D gene: TRBD1
CDR3 protein: CAWSTVTGASEKLFF
CDR3 DNA: TGTGCCTGGAGTACAGTTACAGGGGCGAGTGAAAAACTGTTTTTT

V gene: TRBV19
clone size: -
J gene: TRBJ1-1
D gene: -
CDR3 protein: CASSMVGGTIGTEAFF
CDR3 DNA: TGTGCCAGTAGTATGGTCGGGGGAACTATTGGCACTGAAGCTTTCTTT

V gene: TRBV5-1
clone size: -
J gene: TRBJ2-3
D gene: -
CDR3 protein: CASGGLADTQYF
CDR3 DNA: TGCGCCAGCGGAGGGCTCGCAGATACGCAGTATTTT

V gene: TRBV28
clone size: few
J gene: TRBJ2-5
D gene: TRBD1
CDR3 protein: CASSLRLGTGALETQYF
CDR3 DNA: TGTGCCAGCAGTTTACGTCTCGGGACAGGGGCTTTGGAGACCCAGTACTTC